This TCR beta chain was captured in a study of shared clonotypes between healthy human individuals. TCRdb's table, derived via immunoSEQ multiplex PCR, lists solely in-frame clones and lacks some. The sample lists nearly 2 million clones, about 95% occurring once. Germline trimming cut 5 bases from V and 0 bases from J; bases unmatched to any gene: 3. There are 14 residues in the CDR3. Germline CDR1 reads PRHDT; CDR2 reads FYEKMQ (reference sequence). CD8 cells regarded as naive lacked CD45RO, were positively chosen for CCR7, and omitted terminally differentiated effector memory CD45RA+ cells. This receptor was obtained from a man aged 18 to 29 in good health. Source material: naive CD8+ T cells sorted from blood. This chain joins TRBV13 and TRBJ1-1; 7 bases line up with TRBD1. The CDR3 coding sequence is TGTGCCAGCAGCCAGGGACAGTTGAACACTGAAGCTTTCTTT. Translated, it gives CASSQGQLNTEAFF.